This paragraph covers one T cell receptor (beta chain) sequence. Its antigen is not identified. Germline loops: CDR1 SGHTS, CDR2 YDEGEE. V lost 4 bases to trimming and J lost 2 bases, with 15 bases between them. This CDR3 spans 16 amino acids. The sample originates from a study of shared clonotypes between healthy human individuals. General study findings and limits: Sequencing of the sorted subsets was shown by rarefaction to be incomplete despite large depth.

Data came from immunoSEQ multiplex PCR; TCRdb stores just in-frame clones and leaves some out. This sample has roughly 2.5 million clones; approximately 92% occur once, and the top ten carry roughly 0.13%. The clonotype was recovered from a man aged 18 to 35 in good health. The chain joins TRBV5-8 to TRBJ1-4; D not certain. Sequencing was performed on naive CD4+ T cells sorted from blood. Subset reported: CD45RA+ positively selected. The CDR3 DNA is TGTGCCAGCAGCCCCGGAGAGGGTGGGACTAATGAAAAACTGTTTTTT. This gives the protein CASSPGEGGTNEKLFF.